This entry describes one T cell receptor (beta chain). Antigen: not known. The sample originates from a study of breast tumors, draining lymph nodes, adjacent tissues. General study findings and limits: Tumor T cell lymph node origin was a supported hypothesis, not proven. Luminal-like breast cancer showed significantly greater tumor-nontumor repertoire similarity than basal-like breast cancer did. The data were judged consistent with most tumor T cells coming from lymph node and expanding in tumor. Tumor TCR diversity was below lymph nodes but above nontumor tissue.

TCRdb fed the multiplex PCR reads into MiXCR, producing one record per CDR3 protein. The sample lists around 66,000 distinct CDR3 sequences; over 40% were seen once. The sequencing sample was made of breast tumor tissue. This TCR was sampled from a female donor with breast cancer. Some clones in this sample may be carry-over from other donors' samples.

The CDR3 coding sequence is TGCAGTGCTAGTCTGCCGGGACTACGGGAAAGGGAGCTGTTTTTT. Translating it yields CSASLPGLRERELFF. V is TRBV20-1 and J is TRBJ2-2; 7 nucleotides agree with TRBD2. Germline V lookup: CDR1 DFQATT, CDR2 SNEGSKA (reference sequence). The V gene end was trimmed by 3 bases and the J gene end by 9 bases; junction bases not matched to a gene: 13. The CDR3 totals 15 residues.